A single T cell receptor beta chain is shown here with its context. Its antigen is as yet unknown. These data are taken from a study of T cell responses to AZD1222 COVID-19 vaccine. General study findings and limits: Nearly half of unique spike-specific TCRs reportedly avoided B.1.351 and B.1.1.7 mutated regions. Two doses of AZD1222 preceded a rise in Spike-specific TCR breadth and depth. Females outnumbered males among donors, who were mostly white British; clonal diversity was possibly underestimated. Spike was spanned by vaccine-associated CD4 TCRs, which were dominant at 160-218 and 743-854.

The data were produced by immunoSEQ multiplex PCR, yet TCRdb's version contains in-frame clones alone and is incomplete. The data hold about 140,000 clones, with about 92% observed a single time. This specimen was peripheral blood, taken after recovery from COVID-19. The TCR sequence derives from an adult who had recovered from COVID-19.

CDR3 sequence reads: CASSPGQGPGGGTGELFF. Written as DNA, the CDR3 is TGTGCCAGCAGCCCTGGACAGGGGCCGGGAGGAGGGACCGGGGAGCTGTTTTTT. This rearrangement joins TRBV5-5 to TRBJ2-2, with 9 bases identical to TRBD1. The ends lost 4 bases at V and 5 bases at J; junction bases unmatched: 15. The germline gives CDR1 SGHKS, CDR2 YYEKEE (reference sequence). The CDR3 covers 18 residues.